These T cell receptor beta chains were read from a single sample in a study of TIL therapy for anti-PD-1-resistant metastatic lung cancer. Clones were sequenced by immunoSEQ multiplex PCR, and TCRdb holds only the in-frame ones, with some missing. The sample lists about 16,000 clones, 74% occurring once. Sequences were derived from blood, sampled at baseline. These receptors all stem from a person between 30 and 80 years old with non-small cell lung cancer. Each CDR3 is given with its conserved first and last residue. Each record gives: D gene, clone size, V gene, J gene, CDR3 DNA, CDR3 protein. A D gene is named only where the DNA matches it firmly. Only some rows state a clone size, as once, few, many or a class for expanded clones.

TRBD2,NA,TRBV5-1,TRBJ2-7,TGCGCCAGCAGCTTTGGGACTAGCGGGGGGAACGAGCAGTACTTC,CASSFGTSGGNEQYF
NA,NA,TRBV9,TRBJ2-2,TGTGCCAGCAGCCCTAAGGACGGGGAGCTGTTTTTT,CASSPKDGELFF
NA,NA,TRBV29-1,TRBJ2-1,TGCAGCGGGGGAGGAGGGGTAATCGAGCAGTTCTTC,CSGGGGVIEQFF
NA,NA,TRBV19,TRBJ1-1,TGTGCCAGTAGTATCGGGCGGCAGCTCCTAGAATCTAACACTGAAGCTTTCTTT,CASSIGRQLLESNTEAFF
TRBD2,NA,TRBV4-1,TRBJ2-5,TGCGCCAGCAGCCAAGCCCCGGGAGGGGCACGGGGTGTGTTTCAAGAGACCCAGTACTTC,CASSQAPGGARGVFQETQYF
TRBD1,NA,TRBV13,TRBJ2-7,TGTGCCAGCAGCGTTATAGACAGGGTCTACGAGCAGTACTTC,CASSVIDRVYEQYF
NA,NA,TRBV27,TRBJ2-7,TGTGCCAGCAGTTTATCTTCGGGGATCTCCTACGAGCAGTACTTC,CASSLSSGISYEQYF
NA,few,TRBV7-6,TRBJ2-2,TGTGCCAGCAGCTTAGTCTCCGGGGAGCTGTTTTTT,CASSLVSGELFF
NA,NA,TRBV7-9,TRBJ2-5,TGTGCCAGCGGGAAACCCTTTACAGGGTCCGAGACCCAGTACTTC,CASGKPFTGSETQYF
TRBD1,NA,TRBV15,TRBJ1-2,TGTGCCACCAGCATAGGAGGCCCTCGGCAGGGGGCTCTGGATGGCTACACCTTC,CATSIGGPRQGALDGYTF
NA,NA,TRBV5-4,TRBJ2-5,TGTGCCAGCAGCTTGGGCGTCGAACGAGAGACCCAGTACTTC,CASSLGVERETQYF
TRBD1,NA,TRBV10-1,TRBJ1-5,TGCGCCAGCAGGGACCGGGACAGGGAATATAGCAATCAGCCCCAGCATTTT,CASRDRDREYSNQPQHF
TRBD2,few,TRBV2,TRBJ2-5,TGTGCCAGCAGGAGAGCGGGGGGGCTTAAGACCCAGTACTTC,CASRRAGGLKTQYF
NA,NA,TRBV6-6,TRBJ2-5,TGTGCCAGCAGACATGGTGAGACCCAGTACTTC,CASRHGETQYF
TRBD1,NA,TRBV4-3,TRBJ2-1,TGCGCCAGCAGCCAACGACAGGGCCCTGAGCAGTTCTTC,CASSQRQGPEQFF
TRBD2,NA,TRBV10-2,TRBJ2-3,TGCGCCAGCCGGGCAGCGGGGGGCACAGATACGCAGTATTTT,CASRAAGGTDTQYF
NA,few,TRBV19,TRBJ2-1,TGTGCCAGTAGTATAGGGTACAATGAGCAGTTCTTC,CASSIGYNEQFF
TRBD2,NA,TRBV19,TRBJ2-2,TGTGCCAGTATTACCGGGGGGGCGCACACCGGGGAGCTGTTTTTT,CASITGGAHTGELFF
NA,once,TRBV6-5,TRBJ2-2,TGTGCCAGCAGTTACGGGTGGAGGCCGAACACCGGGGAGCTGTTTTTT,CASSYGWRPNTGELFF
NA,NA,TRBV5-1,TRBJ1-1,TGCGCCAGCAGCCCTGCCTCGGACACCTACACTGAAGCTTTCTTT,CASSPASDTYTEAFF
NA,NA,TRBV19,TRBJ1-2,TGTGCCAGTACCAGAACAGGGAGGGCAACCTATACTAACTATGGCTACACCTTC,CASTRTGRATYTNYGYTF
NA,few,TRBV4-1,TRBJ2-2,TGCGCCAGCGCCCCAGGGACACTGAACACCGGGGAGCTGTTTTTT,CASAPGTLNTGELFF
TRBD1,NA,TRBV5-6,TRBJ2-5,TGTGCCAGCAGCTGGACAGGGGGAGAGACCCAGTACTTC,CASSWTGGETQYF
NA,NA,TRBV18,TRBJ1-2,TGTGCCAGCTCACCTCTCATTAGGGAGCGCGGCTACACCTTC,CASSPLIRERGYTF
NA,few,TRBV27,TRBJ1-4,TGTGCCAGCAGTACTACACACAACCTAGGGCTGTTTTTT,CASSTTHNLGLFF
NA,NA,TRBV19,TRBJ2-7,TGTGCCAGTAGTATGTTTGCACAAACCTCCTACGAGCAGTACTTC,CASSMFAQTSYEQYF
TRBD1,NA,TRBV5-6,TRBJ1-5,TGTGCCAGCAGCATCCGAGGAGGGGGCGTATGTCAGCCCCAGCATTTT,CASSIRGGGVCQPQHF
NA,NA,TRBV7-3,TRBJ2-1,TGTGCCAGCAGCTCCAAACGGGGACCCGGTGATGAGCAGTTCTTC,CASSSKRGPGDEQFF
TRBD1,NA,TRBV9,TRBJ1-4,TGTGCCAGCAGCGTCTATGGGACAGCGCTTGAAAAACTGTTTTTT,CASSVYGTALEKLFF
NA,NA,TRBV30,TRBJ2-1,TGTGCCTGGAGTGTTGGGGGCCCCGGGCAGTTCTTC,CAWSVGGPGQFF
NA,NA,TRBV10-3,TRBJ1-2,TGTGCCATCAGTGCTGAGGGGATGGTCTATGGCTACACCTTC,CAISAEGMVYGYTF
TRBD2,NA,TRBV10-3,TRBJ2-5,TGTGCCATCAGTGAGTCTTTGCGGGGGGGCCAAGAGACCCAGTACTTC,CAISESLRGGQETQYF
NA,NA,TRBV21-1,TRBJ2-7,TGTGCCAGCAGCAGCCGGGACAGCTCCTACGAGCAGTACTTC,CASSSRDSSYEQYF
NA,NA,TRBV9,TRBJ1-6,TGTGCCAGCAGCGTCGAGGTCGGTCTGGATACTTCACCCCTCCACTTT,CASSVEVGLDTSPLHF
NA,once,TRBV6-6,TRBJ1-1,TGTGCCAGCAGCCGCCGGGAGGTGGCTTTCTTT,CASSRREVAFF
NA,NA,TRBV6-5,TRBJ1-2,TGTGCCAGCAGTTTGAGCGGAGGGGGGTTCTATGGCTACACCTTC,CASSLSGGGFYGYTF
NA,NA,TRBV9,TRBJ2-1,TGTGCCAGCAGCCCTTCGGGGGATTCGTACAATGAGCAGTTCTTC,CASSPSGDSYNEQFF
TRBD2,NA,TRBV5-1,TRBJ2-5,TGCGCCAGCAGCTTGGGGGCTAGCGGGGGAGAGACCCAGTACTTC,CASSLGASGGETQYF
NA,NA,TRBV7-2,TRBJ1-3,TGTGCCAGCAGCTTAGTAGGAGGGAACTCTGGAAACACCATATATTTT,CASSLVGGNSGNTIYF
NA,NA,TRBV19,TRBJ1-2,TGTGCCAGTACTACAGGGCAGGGAACCTCTAACTATGGCTACACCTTC,CASTTGQGTSNYGYTF
TRBD1,NA,TRBV5-6,TRBJ2-7,TGTGCCAGCAACATTGGTGCAGGGGGCAAAAACGAGCAGTACTTC,CASNIGAGGKNEQYF
NA,NA,TRBV7-2,TRBJ1-6,TGTGCCAGCAGCCCGGGCTACCCTGGTAGTTCACCCCTCCACTTT,CASSPGYPGSSPLHF
NA,once,TRBV15,TRBJ2-4,TGTGCCACCAGCAGAGTGGGACCAGCCAAAAACATTCAGTACTTC,CATSRVGPAKNIQYF